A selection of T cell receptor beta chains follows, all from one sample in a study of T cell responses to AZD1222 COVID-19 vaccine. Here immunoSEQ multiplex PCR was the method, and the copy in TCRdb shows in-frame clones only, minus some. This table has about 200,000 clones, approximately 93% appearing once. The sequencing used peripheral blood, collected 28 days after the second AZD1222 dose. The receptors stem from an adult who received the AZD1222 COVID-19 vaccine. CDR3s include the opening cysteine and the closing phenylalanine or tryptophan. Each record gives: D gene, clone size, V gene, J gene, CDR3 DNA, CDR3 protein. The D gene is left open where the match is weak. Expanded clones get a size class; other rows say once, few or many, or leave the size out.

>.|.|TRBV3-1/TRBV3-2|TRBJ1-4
TGTGCCAGCAGCCCAGGAAGTGCCGCTAATGAAAAACTGTTTTTT
CASSPGSAANEKLFF
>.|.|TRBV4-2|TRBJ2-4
TGTGCCAGCAGCCAAGTAGGGTCGGGAGGGGGCGTTCAGTACTTC
CASSQVGSGGGVQYF
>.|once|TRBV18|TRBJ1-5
TGTGCCAGCTCACCCGGGGCTAAGAATCAGCCCCAGCATTTT
CASSPGAKNQPQHF
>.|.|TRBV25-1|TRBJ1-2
TGTGCCAGCAGTGAGCAGGCCTATAACTATGGCTACACCTTC
CASSEQAYNYGYTF
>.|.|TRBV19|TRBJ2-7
TGTGCCAGTAGTATTGAGGGACGAAACTACGAGCAGTACTTC
CASSIEGRNYEQYF
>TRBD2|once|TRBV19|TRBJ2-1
TGTGCCAGCGGGAGGCCGGATGAGCAGTTCTTC
CASGRPDEQFF
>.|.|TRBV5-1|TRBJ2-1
TGCGCCAGCAGCTTGGTCGACGGGATCTCCTACAATGAGCAGTTCTTC
CASSLVDGISYNEQFF
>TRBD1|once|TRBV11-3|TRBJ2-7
TGTGCCAGCAGCCCACGACAGGGCCTCTACGAGCAGTACTTC
CASSPRQGLYEQYF
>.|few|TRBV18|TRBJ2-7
TGTGCCAGCTCACCTAGCGGAGCTCCTAAGGAGCAGTACTTC
CASSPSGAPKEQYF
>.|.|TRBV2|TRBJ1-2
TGTGCCAGCACATCGGGGCCAAGTGGCTACACCTTC
CASTSGPSGYTF
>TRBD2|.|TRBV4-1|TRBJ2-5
TGCGCCAGCAGCTTCGCCCGACTAGCGGGGGCTCAAGAGACCCAGTACTTC
CASSFARLAGAQETQYF
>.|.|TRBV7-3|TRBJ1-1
TGTGCCAGCAGCCGCACCTGGAACACTGAAGCTTTCTTT
CASSRTWNTEAFF
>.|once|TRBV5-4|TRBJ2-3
TGTGCCAGCAGCCCCGGGCAGAGGTCGGGGAGCGGGGATACGCAGTATTTT
CASSPGQRSGSGDTQYF
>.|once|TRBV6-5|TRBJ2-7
TGTGCCAGCAGTTTCTCCTACGAGCAGTACTTC
CASSFSYEQYF
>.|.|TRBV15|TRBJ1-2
TGTGCCACCAGCCCCAGCCCCATTTATGGCTACACCTTC
CATSPSPIYGYTF
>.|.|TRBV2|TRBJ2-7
TGTGCCAGCAGTCGATTTACAGAGCAGTACTTC
CASSRFTEQYF
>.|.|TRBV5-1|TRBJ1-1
TGCGCCAGCAGCTTAAGGACAGCTATGAACACTGAAGCTTTCTTT
CASSLRTAMNTEAFF
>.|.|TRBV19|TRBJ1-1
TGTGCCAGTAGTATCAACCAGGGAGTGGCCACTGAAGCTTTCTTT
CASSINQGVATEAFF
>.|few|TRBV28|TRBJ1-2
TGTGCCGCCTCGGATTTCTATGGCTACACCTTC
CAASDFYGYTF
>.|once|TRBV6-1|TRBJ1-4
TGTGCCAGCAGTGAAAACATGGGAATCAGTGGGCCTAATGAAAAACTGTTTTTT
CASSENMGISGPNEKLFF
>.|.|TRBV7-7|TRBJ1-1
TGTGCTAGCCCGGGTTCGGGATTCATGAACACTGAAGCTTTCTTT
CASPGSGFMNTEAFF
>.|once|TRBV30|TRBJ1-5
TGTGCCTGGAGCGAGCATAGCAATCAGCCCCAGCATTTT
CAWSEHSNQPQHF
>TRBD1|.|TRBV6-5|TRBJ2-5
TGTGCCAGCAGTTACTCGAGAGGGGGCCGGGAGACCCAGTACTTC
CASSYSRGGRETQYF
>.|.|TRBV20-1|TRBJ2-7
TGCAGTGCTAGTTTAGGGCCGATGGGCGAGCAGTACTTC
CSASLGPMGEQYF
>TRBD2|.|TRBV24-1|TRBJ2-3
TGTGCCACCAGTACTAGCGAGAGCACAGATACGCAGTATTTT
CATSTSESTDTQYF
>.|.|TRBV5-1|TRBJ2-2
TGCGCCAGCAGCTTGGCCGGGGCCAACGGGGAGCTGTTTTTT
CASSLAGANGELFF
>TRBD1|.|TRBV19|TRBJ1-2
TGTGCCAACTCAGTTCAGGGGGACTATGGCTACACCTTC
CANSVQGDYGYTF
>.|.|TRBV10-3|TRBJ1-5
TGTGCCATCGGACATCAGCCCCAGCATTTT
CAIGHQPQHF
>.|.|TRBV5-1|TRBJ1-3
TGCGCCAGCACCTTGGGGCCAGGGCTTGCCGGAAACACCATATATTTT
CASTLGPGLAGNTIYF
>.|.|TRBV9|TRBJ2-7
TGTGCCAGCAGCGTAGTGGGGGGCGAGCAGTACTTC
CASSVVGGEQYF
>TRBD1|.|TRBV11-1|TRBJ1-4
TGTGCCAGCAGCGACCGGGACAGGGGAGGAAAACTGTTTTTT
CASSDRDRGGKLFF
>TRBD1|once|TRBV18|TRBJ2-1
TGTGCCAGCTCAGTTGTGACAGGGGCGGTGAGTGAGCAGTTCTTC
CASSVVTGAVSEQFF
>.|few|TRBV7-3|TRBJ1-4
TGTGCCAGCAGCCCGACCGCTGGGCAAAAACTGTTTTTT
CASSPTAGQKLFF
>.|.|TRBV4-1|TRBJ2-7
TGCGCCAGCAGCCAAGAACAGCGTTACGAGCAGTACTTC
CASSQEQRYEQYF
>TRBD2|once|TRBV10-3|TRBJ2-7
TGTGCCATCAGTGAGTTTCCTAGCGGGACGGGGGAGCAGTACTTC
CAISEFPSGTGEQYF
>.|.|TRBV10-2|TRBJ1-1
TGCGCCAGCACCGTAAACACTGAAGCTTTCTTT
CASTVNTEAFF
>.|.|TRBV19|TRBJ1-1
TGTGCCAGTAGCCAGGGGAGGGCCACTGAAGCTTTCTTT
CASSQGRATEAFF
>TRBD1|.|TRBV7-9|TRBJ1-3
TGTGCCAGCACCGGGACAGAGGGAAACACCATATATTTT
CASTGTEGNTIYF
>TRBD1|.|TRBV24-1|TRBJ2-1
TGTGCCACCAGTGATCCATCTCCGGGACAGGTCCAGTTTGAGCAGTTCTTC
CATSDPSPGQVQFEQFF
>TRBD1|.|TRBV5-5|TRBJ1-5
TGTGCCAGCCTGGGGACAGGGGAAAAGATGGATCAGCCCCAGCATTTT
CASLGTGEKMDQPQHF
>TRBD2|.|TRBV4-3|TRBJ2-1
TGCGCCAGCAGCCTGAACCATCCACTAGCGGGAGGGTTCAATGAGCAGCTCTTC
CASSLNHPLAGGFNEQLF
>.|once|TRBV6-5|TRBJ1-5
TGTGCCAGCAGCTATAGGGGAGATAGGCAGCCCCAGCATTTT
CASSYRGDRQPQHF
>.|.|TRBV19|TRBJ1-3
TGTGCCAGTAGTATTCTCACGCGCTCTGGAAACACCATATATTTT
CASSILTRSGNTIYF
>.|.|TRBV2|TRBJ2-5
TGTGCCAGCATCCGGCAGGGCACGGAGACCCAGTACTTC
CASIRQGTETQYF
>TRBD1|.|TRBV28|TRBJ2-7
TGTGCCAGCTTAAGTCCGGGACAGTCCTACGAGCAGTACTTC
CASLSPGQSYEQYF